This TCR beta chain was obtained from a study of T cell repertoires in cytomegalovirus infection. CDR3 length: 15 residues. The V end lost 3 bases, the J end lost 0 bases, and 11 bases lay between the germline ends. Per germline, CDR1 SGHVS and CDR2 FQNEAQ. This clonotype has just a few counts. Its matching antigen is unknown. TCRdb analysed the reads with MiXCR anew, one entry per CDR3 protein. The table has tens of thousands of distinct CDR3 sequences, about a fifth seen once; the top ten hold roughly 29%. This material consisted of CD8+ T cells from cultured PBMCs, taken from culture after CMV antigen stimulation. The source is a human donor in good health (CMV status not recorded). Some clones in this sample may be carry-over from other donors' samples. The rearrangement links TRBV7-8 to TRBJ1-2, with D perhaps TRBD1 (6 bases). Here the CDR3 reads CASSFTTGSNYGYTF. The CDR3 nucleotides read TGTGCCAGCAGCTTCACGACAGGATCTAACTATGGCTACACCTTC.